Sequencing of this T cell receptor beta chain was carried out in a study of T cells after somatic rescue of genetic block. Only in-frame clones appear in the TCRdb table, and some are missing; sequencing was by immunoSEQ multiplex PCR. The profile shows 10,000 to 15,000 clones, less than 80% of them singletons. The CDR3 runs to 12 residues. Germline CDR1 reads LNHDA; CDR2 reads SQIVND (reference sequence). The germline V and J ends were trimmed by 6 bases and 2 bases, with 7 bases remaining between them. The TCR originated in a boy younger than 18. Sequencing used peripheral blood mononuclear cells (PBMCs). The chain employs TRBV19 and TRBJ2-5; D is unclear. The CDR3 nucleotides are TGTGCCAGTAGGGGCCAGCAAGAGACCCAGTACTTC. Translation: CASRGQQETQYF.